These 32 T cell receptor beta chains were sequenced from one sample in a study of T cell repertoires in cytomegalovirus infection. TCRdb fed the reads into MiXCR, producing one record per CDR3 protein. Of about 360,000 distinct CDR3 sequences in the sample, around 18% were seen once. Sequencing was performed on PBMCs. The receptor source for this set is a human donor in good health (CMV status not recorded). Some clones in this sample may be carry-over from other donors' samples.

There are many counts of this clonotype. This chain joins TRBV6-1 and TRBJ1-2; D is possibly TRBD1 (5 bases). Per germline, CDR1 MNHNS and CDR2 SASEGT. The ends were cut back, 1 base at V and 4 bases at J, with 16 bases in the middle. This CDR3 spans 16 amino acids. This CDR3 reads CASSEGDPPVGYGYTF. In nucleotides, the CDR3 is TGTGCCAGCAGTGAAGGGGACCCCCCGGTTGGCTATGGCTACACCTTC.

The chain links TRBV5-4 to TRBJ2-3; D gene uncertain. V was shortened by 6 bases and J by 5 bases, with 10 bases between the two germline ends. In germline, CDR1 is SGHNT, CDR2 YYREEE (reference sequence). This CDR3 has 12 residues. The CDR3 protein is CASTRNGDTQYF. The CDR3 nucleotides are TGTGCCAGCACCCGGAACGGAGATACGCAGTATTTT.

This clonotype has ten or more counts. The chain carries TRBV28 and TRBJ2-3; no definite D call. Germline values: CDR1 MDHEN, CDR2 SYDVKM. The CDR3 is 15 residues long. Deletions cut 5 bases from V and 6 bases from J, with 18 bases between. CDR3 bases: TGTGCCAGCAGTCCACGAGGCCGACCGTTGGATACGCAGTATTTT. It yields the protein CASSPRGRPLDTQYF.

Many counts were recorded for this clonotype. The chain has TRBV7-8 and TRBJ2-1, with D perhaps matching TRBD1 (5 bases). Germline V gives CDR1 SGHVS, CDR2 FQNEAQ. Trimming took 0 bases from V and 3 from J, leaving 12 bases between them. There are 16 residues in the CDR3. The CDR3: CASSLARRVLYNEQFF. CDR3 sequence (DNA): TGTGCCAGCAGCTTAGCACGCAGGGTCCTCTACAATGAGCAGTTCTTC.

This clonotype was found many times. The V call is TRBV6-1, the J call TRBJ2-1; the D gene is possibly TRBD1 (6 bases). CDR1 is MNHNS, CDR2 SASEGT, per germline. The germline V and J ends were trimmed by 7 bases and 1 base, with 14 bases remaining between them. The CDR3 extends over 15 amino acids. This CDR3 reads CASMDRRKSYNEQFF. CDR3 coding DNA: TGTGCCAGCATGGACAGACGAAAATCCTACAATGAGCAGTTCTTC.

As regards this clonotype: An end of the junction does not agree with germline; a read error may underlie this. This chain uses TRBV6-1 with TRBJ2-1; no reliable D call. Germline lookup yields CDR1 MNHNS and CDR2 SASEGT. This CDR3 is built from 17 residues. The chain's CDR3 is CASPRTAPWVTYNEEFF. The DNA of the CDR3 is TGTGCCAGCCCCAGGACGGCCCCGTGGGTGACCTACAATGAGGAGTTCTTC.

The chain couples TRBV20-1 to TRBJ2-2; 9 positions match TRBD1. Germline V gives CDR1 DFQATT, CDR2 SNEGSKA (reference sequence). The V and J ends lost 0 bases and 6 bases, in that order; junction bases with no gene match: 8. The CDR3 runs to 16 residues. The CDR3 region is CSAREFGTGLAGELFF. The DNA for the CDR3 is TGCAGTGCTAGAGAGTTCGGGACAGGGCTCGCCGGGGAGCTGTTTTTT.

Concerning this clonotype: This may be a read error, as it is one base from a much larger clone. The chain combines TRBV11-1 with TRBJ2-7; TRBD1 is a possible D gene (6 bases). The CDR3 is 14 amino acids. CDR1 and CDR2 from the germline V gene are SGHAT and FQDESV (reference sequence). Between the trimmed V and J ends, which lost 4 bases and 3 bases, there was a span of 13 bases. CDR3 residues: CASSYSSRGYEQYF. The CDR3 DNA follows: TGTGCCAGCAGCTACTCCTCCAGGGGCTACGAGCAGTACTTC.

A few counts support this clonotype. The V call is TRBV6-2 or TRBV6-3, the J call TRBJ2-7; no reliable D call. The CDR3 is 12 amino acids. The germline CDR1 and CDR2 sequences are MNHEY and SVGEGT. Trimming removed 6 bases at V and 3 bases at J, with 9 bases between. CDR3 bases: TGTGCCAGCAGCCGGTCCGGCTACGAGCAGTACTTC. Encoded protein: CASSRSGYEQYF.

In its sample, this clonotype was seen a few times. The chain carries TRBV6-2 or TRBV6-3 and TRBJ1-1, with 7 nucleotides matching TRBD1. This CDR3 contains 14 residues. V trimming: 6 bases; J trimming: 7 bases; junction bases outside the gene matches: 11. Germline CDR1 and CDR2: MNHEY and SVGEGT. The CDR3 DNA is TGTGCCAGCAGACCCGGTCAGGGGGTGGATGAAGCTTTCTTT. Protein sequence: CASRPGQGVDEAFF.

This clonotype was picked up a small number of times. The V call is TRBV7-2, the J call TRBJ2-3, with 15 bases lining up with TRBD2. Germline CDR1 is SGHTA and CDR2 is FQGNSA. The CDR3 loop spans 15 amino acids. CDR3 nucleotide sequence: TGTGTCACCAGGACTAGCGGGAGGGCCAGGCATACGCAGTATTTT. Protein: CVTRTSGRARHTQYF.

This clonotype has just a few counts. The J gene is TRBJ2-5, the V gene TRBV11-3, with D perhaps matching TRBD2 (6 bases). Germline V CDR1 and CDR2: SGHNT, YENEEA. The length of the CDR3 is 13 residues. V was cut by 5 bases and J by 4 bases, with 11 bases left in between. CDR3: CASSIGGTETQYF. CDR3 sequence (DNA): TGTGCCAGCAGCATCGGGGGTACAGAGACCCAGTACTTC.

This clonotype was detected many times. The chain carries TRBV7-8 and TRBJ2-2; 10 bases are shared with TRBD2. Germline trimming cut 7 bases from V and 4 bases from J; bases unmatched to any gene: 9. CDR1 is SGHVS, CDR2 FQNEAQ, per germline. The CDR3 length is 16 residues. The CDR3 protein is CASTEAGGGVTGELFF. CDR3 coding DNA: TGTGCCAGCACTGAAGCGGGAGGGGGGGTCACCGGGGAGCTGTTTTTT.

There are a few counts of this clonotype. This chain joins TRBV6-6 and TRBJ1-2; TRBD1 matches at 12 bases. Trimming cost V 6 bases and J 6 bases; bases outside gene matches: 8. Per germline, CDR1 MNHNY and CDR2 SVGAGI (reference sequence). This CDR3 is 15 amino acids long. The CDR3 coding sequence is TGTGCCAGCAGAGTACCGGGACAGGGGGCGCATGGCTACACCTTC. Protein product: CASRVPGQGAHGYTF.

This sequence joins TRBV6-1 and TRBJ2-1, with a weak D call TRBD1 (5 bases). This CDR3 region has 13 residues. CDR1 MNHNS and CDR2 SASEGT come from the germline V gene. Trimming took off 7 bases at V and 7 bases at J, with 14 bases between the two ends. CDR3 DNA: TGTGCCAGCACGCCGCAGGGTGGGAATGAGCAGTTCTTC. Protein: CASTPQGGNEQFF.

This clonotype was detected only a few times. The gene calls are TRBV7-2 and TRBJ2-1; the D call may be TRBD1 or TRBD2 (7 bases each). The CDR3 sequence is 15 residues long. Germline CDR1 is SGHTA and CDR2 is FQGNSA. V lost 6 bases and J lost 1, with 13 bases in between. The chain's CDR3 is CASRYRGGSYNEQFF. The DNA of the CDR3 is TGTGCCAGCAGGTACAGGGGAGGGTCCTACAATGAGCAGTTCTTC.

This clonotype turned up a few times. CDR3 nucleotides: TGCAGTGCCAGGCTGGCAGGCCTTAGCAATCAGCCCCAGCATTTT. As protein: CSARLAGLSNQPQHF. V usage is TRBV20-1 and J usage is TRBJ1-5; no clear D gene. The germline gives CDR1 DFQATT, CDR2 SNEGSKA (reference sequence). The CDR3 has 15 residues. Trimming took off 6 bases at V and 0 bases at J, with 15 bases between the two ends.

This sequence joins TRBV7-2 and TRBJ1-5; D remains ambiguous. This CDR3 is built from 15 residues. Germline V gene sequence: CDR1 SGHTA, CDR2 FQGNSA. With 2 bases removed from V and 3 bases from J, the gap between germline ends came to 11 bases. The CDR3 nucleotides read TGTGCCAGCAGCTTATACCCGATGGCCAATCAGCCCCAGCATTTT. This codes for CASSLYPMANQPQHF.

This clonotype was found many times. The gene calls are TRBV5-4 and TRBJ2-7, with TRBD2 matching 7 bases. CDR3 length: 13 residues. After removal of 8 bases from V and 5 bases from J, the junction contained 10 bases not matched to a gene. CDR1 and CDR2 from the germline V gene are SGHNT and YYREEE (reference sequence). The CDR3 loop is CASQPRGVHEQYF. The CDR3 DNA sequence: TGTGCCAGTCAACCCCGGGGGGTCCACGAGCAGTACTTC.

This clonotype was counted only a few times. The rearrangement links TRBV7-2 to TRBJ2-2; D remains ambiguous. V was shortened by 2 bases and J by 6 bases, with 7 bases between the two germline ends. This CDR3 has 13 amino acids. Germline V gene sequence: CDR1 SGHTA, CDR2 FQGNSA. The CDR3: CASSLRQSGELFF. The CDR3 DNA reads as TGTGCCAGCAGCTTAAGGCAGTCCGGGGAGCTGTTTTTT.

This clonotype has a handful of counts. V and J are TRBV7-2 and TRBJ1-1; TRBD1 might be the D (5 bases). This CDR3 is 13 amino acids long. Trimming pared 5 bases from V and 11 bases from J, leaving 18 bases between. The germline gives CDR1 SGHTA, CDR2 FQGNSA. For the CDR3, the DNA is TGTGCCAGCAGCCGGGGGGGGGGAGCCTGGGCTTTCTTT. Its protein is CASSRGGGAWAFF.

The chain couples TRBV28 to TRBJ1-5, with D hard to call. The CDR3 length is 13 residues. Trimming removed 5 bases at V and 11 bases at J, with 16 bases between. Germline CDR1 reads MDHEN; CDR2 reads SYDVKM. The CDR3 bases are TGTGCCAGCAGTCCGAGAACGCTACGGGCCCAGCATTTT. It yields the protein CASSPRTLRAQHF.

This clonotype was observed many times. The CDR3 loop is CASSPQRTGYDNEQFF. For the CDR3, the DNA is TGTGCCAGTAGTCCGCAAAGGACAGGGTACGACAATGAGCAGTTCTTC. V and J are TRBV19 and TRBJ2-1; 8 nucleotides match TRBD1. Germline CDR1 is LNHDA and CDR2 is SQIVND (reference sequence). V lost 5 bases to trimming and J lost 5 bases; unmatched junction nucleotides: 11. CDR3 length: 16 residues.

The V call is TRBV7-8, the J call TRBJ2-2; a weak D match, TRBD2 (5 bases). The V gene's germline CDR1 is SGHVS and CDR2 FQNEAQ. V was trimmed by 0 bases and J by 0 bases, leaving 8 bases between them. The CDR3 covers 16 residues. The CDR3: CASSLAEGANTGELFF. The CDR3 DNA follows: TGTGCCAGCAGCTTAGCTGAGGGTGCGAACACCGGGGAGCTGTTTTTT.

Concerning this clonotype: Since a much larger clone is just one base distant, this may be a read error. Because the CDR3 is missing its conserved closing phenylalanine or tryptophan, this is likely a read error. The chain combines TRBV10-3 with TRBJ2-1, with 7 bases aligning to TRBD1. Germline CDR1 and CDR2: ENHRY and SYGVKD. The CDR3 spans 18 residues. V gave up 1 base and J gave up 0 bases; unmatched junction bases: 9. Here the CDR3 reads CAISEWGQLSYSYNEQFL. In nucleotides, the CDR3 is TGTGCCATCAGTGAGTGGGGACAGCTGAGTTACTCCTACAATGAGCAGTTCTTA.

This clonotype was seen only a few times. The chain is built from TRBV11-2 and TRBJ2-2, with a possible D match to TRBD2 (6 bases). Germline values: CDR1 SGHAT, CDR2 FQNNGV. Trimming removed 2 bases at V and 6 bases at J, with 16 bases between. The CDR3 extends over 16 amino acids. CDR3 DNA: TGTGCCAGCAGCTTATTTACAATGACTAGTGCCGGGGAGCTGTTTTTT. Protein product: CASSLFTMTSAGELFF. The variable domain in full, with the rest retrieved from reference TRBV11-2 and TRBJ2-2, is EAGVAQSPRYKIIEKRQSVAFWCNPISGHATLYWYQQILGQGPKLLIQFQNNGVVDDSQLPKDRFSAERLKGVDSTLKIQPAKLEDSAVYLCASSLFTMTSAGELFFGEGSRLTVL.

The V call is TRBV20-1, the J call TRBJ2-7; D call uncertain. CDR3 length: 12 residues. Germline-derived CDR1 and CDR2 are DFQATT and SNEGSKA (reference sequence). Trimming took 4 bases from V and 4 from J, leaving 11 bases between them. In nucleotides, the CDR3 is TGCAGTGCTATTTCAGGCCAGTACGAGCAGTACTTC. Translation gives CSAISGQYEQYF.

The table lists this clonotype with a few counts. The CDR3 DNA sequence: TGCAGTGGGATGGGGATGGGGGCCACTGAAGCTTTCTTT. It specifies CSGMGMGATEAFF. The chain couples TRBV20-1 to TRBJ1-1; D may be TRBD1 (6 bases). The ends were cut back, 7 bases at V and 4 bases at J, with 16 bases in the middle. Looked up from germline, CDR1 is DFQATT and CDR2 is SNEGSKA (reference sequence). The CDR3 loop spans 13 amino acids.

This clonotype was counted between two and nine times. The chain links TRBV6-5 to TRBJ2-7, with 7 nucleotides matching TRBD1. The J segment lost 4 bases and the V segment lost 5 bases, leaving 8 bases of the junction unmatched. The CDR3 has 14 residues. CDR1 is MNHEY, CDR2 SVGAGI, per germline. CDR3 DNA sequence: TGTGCCAGCAGTATGACAGGGAGCGTTTACGAGCAGTACGTC. Protein product: CASSMTGSVYEQYV.

The V gene is TRBV2, the J gene TRBJ2-3; D may be TRBD2 (5 bases). CDR1 SNHLY and CDR2 FYNNEI come from the germline V gene. This CDR3 region has 11 residues. Trimming removed 6 bases at V and 4 bases at J, with 5 bases between. CDR3 sequence reads: CASREADTQYF. Here the CDR3 DNA reads TGTGCCAGCAGGGAGGCAGATACGCAGTATTTT.

The genes are TRBV5-4 and TRBJ1-6; unclear D gene. The CDR3 totals 15 residues. V shed 9 bases and J shed 10 bases, with 23 bases lying between them. Germline assignment: CDR1 SGHNT and CDR2 YYREEE (reference sequence). The CDR3 DNA reads as TGTGCCACCCATTCAGGCCTTTCCAATCCATCACCCCTCCACTTT. Translating it yields CATHSGLSNPSPLHF.

The genes are TRBV18 and TRBJ1-5, with 8 bases matching TRBD1. Per germline, CDR1 KGHSH and CDR2 LQKENI. CDR3 size: 16 residues. V was pared by 3 bases and J by 3 bases, with 7 bases of the junction left unmatched. As DNA, the CDR3 is TGTGCCAGCTCACCCCTGACAGGGGTTCTCAATCAGCCCCAGCATTTT. Protein sequence: CASSPLTGVLNQPQHF.